This is a list of T cell receptor beta chains from one sample in a study of control samples from healthy donors and cancer patients. Produced via immunoSEQ multiplex PCR; TCRdb's table is partial and in-frame only. The top ten hold more than 1.5% of the sample, which has 50,000 to 55,000 clones, roughly 89% seen once. Material: PBMCs. The receptors come from a man aged 35 to 55 with colorectal cancer. Each CDR3 is given with its conserved first and last residue. D genes are given only for firm matches. Clone size is shown for a subset of rows, as once, few, many or a class of expanded clone.

NA	TRBV18	17	TRBD2	TRBJ2-7	CASSPQRGASGGYEQYF	TGTGCCAGCTCACCTCAACGGGGAGCTAGCGGGGGGTACGAGCAGTACTTC
NA	TRBV3-1/TRBV3-2	15	TRBD1	TRBJ2-1	CASSPRGQGRDEQFF	TGTGCCAGCAGCCCCCGCGGACAGGGTAGAGATGAGCAGTTCTTC
NA	TRBV9	15	TRBD1	TRBJ2-3	CASSTRSRGSYTQYF	TGTGCCAGCAGCACCCGGAGCAGGGGGTCATATACGCAGTATTTT
once	TRBV11-3	13	NA	TRBJ2-1	CASSLRGYNEQFF	TGTGCCAGCAGCTTACGGGGGTACAATGAGCAGTTCTTC
NA	TRBV19	15	NA	TRBJ1-4	CASSTGSRVGEKLFF	TGTGCCAGTAGTACTGGGTCGAGGGTAGGAGAAAAACTGTTTTTT
NA	TRBV6-5	16	NA	TRBJ1-1	CASSYGSIISNTEAFF	TGTGCCAGCAGTTACGGATCCATCATCTCGAACACTGAAGCTTTCTTT
NA	TRBV13	14	TRBD1	TRBJ1-1	CASSWDRGSTEAFF	TGTGCCAGCAGCTGGGACAGGGGGAGCACTGAAGCTTTCTTT
once	TRBV5-1	16	NA	TRBJ1-1	CASSLRQRSTYTEAFF	TGCGCCAGCAGCCTTAGACAGAGAAGTACGTACACTGAAGCTTTCTTT
NA	TRBV28	16	TRBD1	TRBJ1-5	CASSLPTGVGNQPQHF	TGTGCCAGCAGTTTACCAACAGGGGTTGGCAATCAGCCCCAGCATTTT
NA	TRBV7-2	16	NA	TRBJ2-3	CASSLDGALSTDTQYF	TGTGCCAGCAGCTTAGATGGAGCTTTAAGCACAGATACGCAGTATTTT
NA	TRBV7-6	17	NA	TRBJ2-7	CASSLWSAGGEPYEQYF	TGTGCCAGCAGTTTATGGAGCGCGGGTGGGGAACCCTACGAGCAGTACTTC
NA	TRBV18	15	NA	TRBJ2-2	CASHPAGSNTGELFF	TGTGCCAGCCATCCAGCGGGTTCGAACACCGGGGAGCTGTTTTTT
NA	TRBV27	15	TRBD1	TRBJ1-5	CASSFGTGANQPQHF	TGTGCCAGCAGTTTCGGGACAGGTGCCAATCAGCCCCAGCATTTT